The clone carrying this T cell receptor (beta chain) appeared a few times. Its antigen is currently unknown. This CDR3 contains 13 residues. V lost 0 bases and J lost 5, with 7 bases in between. The germline V gene has CDR1 MGHRA and CDR2 YSYEKL. This record comes from a study of cytomegalovirus exposure and HLA in healthy donors. Study results and caveats: V- and J-gene trimming in TCR beta was tied to a missense DCLRE1C variant by an analysis performed later. Sequencing artifact likely explains a cluster of highly shared sequence variants. Immune exposure data for these donors was limited to CMV serostatus. It was confirmed in vitro that a few of the CMV-associated chains were specific for CMV antigens.

Use of 60 Vbeta and 13 Jbeta primers characterized the PCR. Clones were sequenced by immunoSEQ multiplex PCR, and TCRdb holds only the in-frame ones, with some missing. The profile shows 200,000 to 250,000 clones, over 75% of them singletons. This chain connects TRBV4-1 to TRBJ1-1; the D is unclear. The sample consisted of PBMCs. The receptor comes from a human donor in good health. The CDR3 is CASSQDAGTEAFF. Here the CDR3 DNA reads TGCGCCAGCAGCCAAGATGCGGGAACTGAAGCTTTCTTT.